One and the same sample provided the 21 T cell receptor beta chains below, sequenced in a study of blood T cells in healthy people across ages. The use of a sample-barcoded 5' primer and a J-beta primer mix characterized a second PCR of about 7 to 12 cycles. TCRdb itself ran the 5' RACE reads through MiXCR, one entry per CDR3 protein. The sample contains some 670,000 distinct CDR3 sequences, approximately 52% of which appear only once. The material sequenced was blood. The origin of the receptors is an elderly woman in good health.

The V gene is TRBV7-2, the J gene TRBJ2-4; 7 nucleotides agree with TRBD2. Germline V gene sequence: CDR1 SGHTA, CDR2 FQGNSA. J was trimmed by 6 bases and V by 1 base; bases with no gene match: 9. This CDR3 is built from 16 residues. The chain's CDR3 is CASSLGWGGLPNIQYF. CDR3 bases: TGTGCCAGCAGCTTAGGCTGGGGGGGACTCCCAAACATTCAGTACTTC.

V usage is TRBV7-7 and J usage is TRBJ2-5; 11 positions match TRBD2. Germline trimming cut 5 bases from V and 0 bases from J; bases unmatched to any gene: 8. Germline V lookup: CDR1 SSHAT, CDR2 FNYEAQ (reference sequence). This CDR3 region has 17 residues. CDR3 loop: CASSQGLAVGYQETQYF. DNA of the CDR3: TGTGCCAGCAGCCAGGGACTAGCGGTAGGCTACCAAGAGACCCAGTACTTC.

This clonotype was detected a few times. The rearrangement joins TRBV20-1 to TRBJ1-5; D ambiguous. CDR1 and CDR2 from the germline V gene are DFQATT and SNEGSKA (reference sequence). V lost 4 bases and J lost 7, with 20 bases in between. The CDR3 spans 15 residues. CDR3 DNA: TGCAGTGCTAAGCTTTATTTGGAGAAACGGCAGCCCCAGCATTTT. This encodes CSAKLYLEKRQPQHF.

This sequence joins TRBV10-3 and TRBJ2-3; the match to TRBD2 covers 12 bases. Germline assignment: CDR1 ENHRY and CDR2 SYGVKD. With 7 bases clipped from V and 2 bases from J, the junction kept 7 bases outside the gene matches. The CDR3 sequence is 16 residues long. This CDR3 is CAIKPGLAGFTDTQYF. CDR3 DNA: TGTGCCATCAAACCGGGACTAGCGGGTTTCACAGATACGCAGTATTTT.

This chain links TRBV4-2 with TRBJ2-7, with 10 bases aligning to TRBD2. The tail of the sequence fits TRBJ2-5 better, so the J call may be wrong. Germline V lookup: CDR1 LGHNA, CDR2 YNFKEQ. CDR3 length equals 16 residues. The CDR3: CASSQVDSGGRETQYF. CDR3 bases: TGTGCCAGCAGCCAAGTCGATAGCGGGGGGAGGGAGACCCAGTACTTC.

The gene calls are TRBV12-3 or TRBV12-4 and TRBJ1-5; perhaps TRBD1 as D (5 bases). Deletions cut 5 bases from V and 5 bases from J, with 13 bases between. This CDR3 is 14 amino acids long. The DNA for the CDR3 is TGTGCCAGCAGTAGGGCCTGGGGCCATCAGCCCCAGCATTTT. Protein sequence: CASSRAWGHQPQHF.

This chain connects TRBV4-3 to TRBJ1-2, with no clear D. The ends were cut back, 0 bases at V and 3 bases at J, with 11 bases in the middle. The CDR3 runs to 15 residues. CDR1 is LGHNA and CDR2 is YSLEER in the germline V gene. The CDR3 DNA is TGCGCCAGCAGCCAAGAGATGAGGGCCTACTATGGCTACACCTTC. Its protein product is CASSQEMRAYYGYTF.

In this sample, this clonotype turned up many times. The rearrangement links TRBV30 to TRBJ2-7; D uncertain. The length of the CDR3 is 11 residues. The V gene lost 0 bases and the J gene lost 2 bases, with 2 bases spanning the gap. The germline gives CDR1 GTSNPN, CDR2 SVGIG (reference sequence). Here the CDR3 reads CAWSVAYEQYF. The CDR3 coding sequence is TGTGCCTGGAGTGTAGCCTACGAGCAGTACTTC.

This clonotype has a count of ten or more. The rearrangement joins TRBV7-2 to TRBJ2-1, with 7 bases matching TRBD2. This CDR3 spans 15 amino acids. Germline lookup yields CDR1 SGHTA and CDR2 FQGNSA. With 6 bases clipped from V and 6 bases from J, the junction kept 11 bases outside the gene matches. The CDR3 nucleotides are TGTGCCAGCAGTCAAGGGCGGGGGAGGTTCAATGAGCAGTTCTTC. Amino acid sequence: CASSQGRGRFNEQFF.

V and J are TRBV7-2 and TRBJ2-1, with D perhaps TRBD1 or TRBD2 (6 bases each). This CDR3 is 16 amino acids long. V was shortened by 0 bases and J by 8 bases, with 17 bases between the two germline ends. From germline, CDR1 is SGHTA and CDR2 FQGNSA. In DNA, the CDR3 is TGTGCCAGCAGCTTAGCGGGGGGCCATACAAAGGATGAGCAGTTCTTC. It encodes CASSLAGGHTKDEQFF.

The rearrangement links TRBV3-1 to TRBJ2-5, with D possibly being TRBD1 (5 bases). The CDR3 length is 15 residues. V lost 1 base and J 2 bases, leaving 11 bases between the germline ends. Germline V CDR1 and CDR2: LGHDT, YNNKEL (reference sequence). The chain's CDR3 is CASSQGARAQETQYF. The CDR3 DNA reads as TGTGCCAGCAGCCAAGGTGCCAGGGCGCAAGAGACCCAGTACTTC.

A note on this clonotype: One junction end does not reproduce the germline sequence, and a read error may be involved. The chain recombines TRBV27 with TRBJ1-2, with TRBD1 matching 7 bases. Germline V gene lookup returns CDR1 MNHEY and CDR2 SMNVEV (reference sequence). This CDR3 comprises 14 residues. This CDR3 reads CASSLGGQHYGHTF. The CDR3 DNA is TGTGCCAGCAGTTTAGGGGGACAGCACTATGGCCACACCTTC.

This clonotype was recorded at least ten times. The genes are TRBV15 and TRBJ1-6; no firm D call. The V and J ends lost 0 bases and 17 bases respectively, with 14 bases between them. There are 13 residues in the CDR3. Looked up from germline, CDR1 is LNHNV and CDR2 is YYDKDF (reference sequence). CDR3 region: CATSRDTGTIIHF. CDR3 bases: TGTGCCACCAGCAGAGATACGGGCACTATCATCCACTTT.

In this sample, this clonotype turned up many times. The V call is TRBV28, the J call TRBJ2-7; 7 nucleotides line up with TRBD1. The trim removed 10 bases at V and 4 bases at J, leaving 10 bases unmatched. The germline CDR1 and CDR2 sequences are MDHEN and SYDVKM. The CDR3 loop spans 13 amino acids. The CDR3, as DNA: TGTGCCACCACTCAGGGGGTCGGGTACGAGCAGTACTTC. Its translation: CATTQGVGYEQYF.

This clonotype was found many times. The chain combines TRBV28 with TRBJ2-1; TRBD2 might be the D (5 bases). Looked up from germline, CDR1 is MDHEN and CDR2 is SYDVKM. The ends were cut back, 3 bases at V and 6 bases at J, with 6 bases in the middle. The CDR3 sequence is 12 residues long. The CDR3 nucleotides are TGTGCCAGCAGTTTGAGGGTCAATGAGCAGTTCTTC. It encodes CASSLRVNEQFF.

This clonotype was seen ten or more times. The CDR3 bases are TGTGCCAGCAGGGGCAGGGTTTTAAGAGAGACCCAGTACTTC. Encoded protein: CASRGRVLRETQYF. The rearrangement joins TRBV6-6 to TRBJ2-5, with D possibly matching TRBD1 (5 bases). This CDR3 contains 14 residues. Germline V gene data show CDR1 as MNHNY and CDR2 as SVGAGI (reference sequence). Deletions cut 6 bases from V and 4 bases from J, with 15 bases between.

The chain is built from TRBV20-1 and TRBJ2-1, with 8 bases fitting TRBD2. The DNA end lines up better with TRBJ2-7; the J call may be wrong. Germline CDR1 is DFQATT and CDR2 is SNEGSKA (reference sequence). The CDR3 covers 16 residues. The CDR3 protein is CSASDEAGVSDNEQYF. The CDR3 coding sequence is TGCAGTGCTAGTGACGAAGCGGGGGTTTCGGACAATGAGCAGTACTTC.

The V gene is TRBV10-2, the J gene TRBJ2-7; the match to TRBD1 covers 8 bases. V shed 7 bases, J shed 5 bases, and the junction held 4 bases outside the gene matches. CDR3 length equals 12 residues. Germline V gene sequence: CDR1 WSHSY, CDR2 SAAADI. CDR3: CASKVTGDEQYF. In nucleotides, the CDR3 is TGCGCCAGCAAAGTGACAGGGGACGAGCAGTACTTC.

This clonotype came up many times. The chain combines TRBV25-1 with TRBJ2-3, with 8 positions matching TRBD2. From germline, CDR1 is MGHDK and CDR2 SYGVNS. The CDR3 spans 14 residues. With 8 bases clipped from V and 5 bases from J, the junction kept 9 bases outside the gene matches. CDR3 nucleotides: TGTGCCAGCGTCGACGGGGGGGTAAGAGATACGCAGTATTTT. Amino acid sequence: CASVDGGVRDTQYF.

The table lists this clonotype with many counts. The chain links TRBV7-8 to TRBJ2-5; no reliable D call. Germline CDR1 reads SGHVS; CDR2 reads FQNEAQ. The CDR3 contains 19 residues. V was shortened by 2 bases and J by 1 base, with 23 bases between the two germline ends. The CDR3 protein is CASSLFSYVVRPAQETQYF. The CDR3, as DNA: TGTGCCAGCAGCTTATTTTCATATGTTGTCCGCCCGGCCCAAGAGACCCAGTACTTC. Full variable domain (remainder filled in from reference TRBV7-8 and TRBJ2-5): GAGVSQSPRYKVAKRGQDVALRCDPISGHVSLFWYQQALGQGPEFLTYFQNEAQLDKSGLPSDRFFAERPEGSVSTLKIQRTQQEDSAVYLCASSLFSYVVRPAQETQYFGPGTRLLVL.

V usage is TRBV29-1 and J usage is TRBJ2-6; possible D gene TRBD1, 6 bases. Germline CDR1 SQVTM, CDR2 ANQGSEA. The CDR3 is made up of 13 amino acids. V was clipped by 5 bases and J by 4 bases, with 9 bases between them. In nucleotides, the CDR3 is TGCAGCGTTAACAGGGCCGGGGCCAACGTCCTGACTTTC. Translating gives CSVNRAGANVLTF.